This T cell receptor (beta chain) originates from a study of shared T cell receptors in the human thymus. Here immunoSEQ multiplex PCR was the method, and the copy in TCRdb shows in-frame clones only, minus some. Of hundreds of thousands of clones listed, over 75% are singletons. This same sample was also taken into another study, of human thymus T cells.

This receptor was obtained from a boy younger than two with a congenital heart defect. The sequencing sample was made of thymocytes.

CDR3 loop: CASSYSRGQERQPQHF. The CDR3 region has the DNA TGTGCCAGCAGTTACTCGAGGGGACAGGAGCGACAGCCCCAGCATTTT. The chain couples TRBV6-6 to TRBJ1-5; 8 bases match TRBD1. The CDR3 has 16 residues. Germline CDR1 MNHNY, CDR2 SVGAGI (reference sequence). With 0 bases clipped from V and 7 bases from J, the junction kept 8 bases outside the gene matches.